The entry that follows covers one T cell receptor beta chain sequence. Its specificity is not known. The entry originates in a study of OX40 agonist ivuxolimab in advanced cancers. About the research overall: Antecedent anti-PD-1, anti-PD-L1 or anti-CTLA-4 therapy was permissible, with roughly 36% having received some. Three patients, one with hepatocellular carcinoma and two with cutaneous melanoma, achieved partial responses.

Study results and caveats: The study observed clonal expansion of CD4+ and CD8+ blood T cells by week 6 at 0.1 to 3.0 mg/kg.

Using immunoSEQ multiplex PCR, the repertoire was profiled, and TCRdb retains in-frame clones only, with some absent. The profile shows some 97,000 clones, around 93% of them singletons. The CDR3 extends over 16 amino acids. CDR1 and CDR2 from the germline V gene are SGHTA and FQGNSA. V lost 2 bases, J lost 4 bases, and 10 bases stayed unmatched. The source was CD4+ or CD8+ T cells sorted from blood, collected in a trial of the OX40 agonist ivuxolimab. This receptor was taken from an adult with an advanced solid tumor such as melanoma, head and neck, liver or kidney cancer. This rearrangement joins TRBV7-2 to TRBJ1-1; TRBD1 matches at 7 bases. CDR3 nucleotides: TGTGCCAGCAGCTTAATGGCGACAGGGATCGGCACTGAAGCTTTCTTT. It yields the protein CASSLMATGIGTEAFF. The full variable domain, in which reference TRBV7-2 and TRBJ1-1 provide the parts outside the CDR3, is GAGVSQSPSNKVTEKGKDVELRCDPISGHTALYWYRQSLGQGLEFLIYFQGNSAPDKSGLPSDRFSAERTGGSVSTLTIQRTQQEDSAVYLCASSLMATGIGTEAFFGQGTRLTVV.